The 30 T cell receptor beta chains given below trace back to one sample, sequenced in a study of blood T cell repertoires in COVID-19. Only in-frame clones appear in the TCRdb table, and some are missing; sequencing was by immunoSEQ multiplex PCR. Of some 180,000 clones in the sample, roughly 90% were seen once. The specimen sequenced was peripheral blood. The origin of the receptors is a man in his fifties or sixties with acute or convalescent COVID-19.

The gene calls are TRBV6-2 or TRBV6-3 and TRBJ1-3; D is unresolved. Deletions cut 2 bases from V and 3 bases from J, with 11 bases between. Germline V gene lookup returns CDR1 MNHEY and CDR2 SVGEGT. This CDR3 has 15 amino acids. In DNA form, the CDR3 reads TGTGCCAGCAGTTACCCACCGGGGTTTGGAAACACCATATATTTT. This sequence encodes CASSYPPGFGNTIYF.

This clone occurred once. J is TRBJ2-2 and V is TRBV4-2; 7 bases line up with TRBD1. CDR1 and CDR2 (germline): LGHNA, YNFKEQ. V lost 5 bases to trimming and J lost 5 bases; unmatched junction nucleotides: 11. The CDR3 has 16 residues. DNA of the CDR3: TGTGCCAGCAGCGCCCGACAGGGTCGGAGAACCGGGGAGCTGTTTTTT. It translates to CASSARQGRRTGELFF.

The chain has TRBV4-2 and TRBJ2-2, with TRBD1 as a possible D gene (6 bases). The CDR3 spans 14 residues. Trimming pared 8 bases from V and 5 bases from J, leaving 15 bases between. Germline CDR1 LGHNA, CDR2 YNFKEQ. The CDR3 nucleotides are TGTGCCAGCCGCAGGGACACGGGGACCGGGGAGCTGTTTTTT. This encodes CASRRDTGTGELFF.

V usage is TRBV30 and J usage is TRBJ1-6, with D possibly TRBD1 on 5 matching bases. Trimming removed 5 bases at V and 8 bases at J, with 16 bases between. Germline V gene lookup returns CDR1 GTSNPN and CDR2 SVGIG (reference sequence). The CDR3 is 14 amino acids. In DNA, the CDR3 is TGTGCCTGGGGTCCTGGGCAGGGTCATTCACCCCTCCACTTT. As protein: CAWGPGQGHSPLHF.

In DNA, the CDR3 is TGCGCCAGCAGCTGGAGCGGTGGAGAACTGTTTTTT. It specifies CASSWSGGELFF. The J gene is TRBJ1-4, the V gene TRBV5-1, with D unresolved. V lost 3 bases and J 12 bases, leaving 12 bases between the germline ends. Germline V lookup: CDR1 SGHRS, CDR2 YFSETQ. The CDR3 contains 12 residues. Supplemented by reference TRBV5-1 and TRBJ1-4, the full variable domain reads KAGVTQTPRYLIKTRGQQVTLSCSPISGHRSVSWYQQTPGQGLQFLFEYFSETQRNKGNFPGRFSGRQFSNSRSEMNVSTLELGDSALYLCASSWSGGELFFGSGTQLSVL.

This clone was seen only once. The chain combines TRBV4-1 with TRBJ1-2; 8 bases are a match to TRBD1. In germline, CDR1 is MGHRA, CDR2 YSYEKL. The V gene end was trimmed by 0 bases and the J gene end by 4 bases; junction bases not matched to a gene: 7. CDR3 length: 16 residues. The CDR3 nucleotides are TGCGCCAGCAGCCAAGAGTTCGGACAGGGACTCTATGGCTACACCTTC. Protein product: CASSQEFGQGLYGYTF.

This clone was detected once. This chain links TRBV27 with TRBJ2-1; 7 nucleotides line up with TRBD2. CDR1 is MNHEY and CDR2 is SMNVEV in the germline V gene (reference sequence). J lost 7 bases, V lost 10 bases, and 10 bases had no gene match. This CDR3 is built from 13 residues. In nucleotides, the CDR3 is TGTGCCACCCGGGGGGAGGGTGCAAATGAGCAGTTCTTC. It translates to CATRGEGANEQFF.

The chain combines TRBV7-9 with TRBJ1-5; unclear D gene. The CDR3 sequence is 13 residues long. V was shortened by 4 bases and J by 3 bases, with 7 bases between the two germline ends. Germline values: CDR1 SEHNR, CDR2 FQNEAQ (reference sequence). This CDR3 reads CASSSGDNQPQHF. CDR3 nucleotides: TGTGCCAGCAGCTCGGGAGACAATCAGCCCCAGCATTTT.

V is TRBV18 and J is TRBJ1-5; 7 nucleotides line up with TRBD1. The CDR3 sequence is 17 residues long. Trimming cost V 3 bases and J 0 bases; bases outside gene matches: 8. Germline V gives CDR1 KGHSH, CDR2 LQKENI. CDR3 sequence (DNA): TGTGCCAGCTCACCCCAGGACAGGTCGAATAGCAATCAGCCCCAGCATTTT. It encodes CASSPQDRSNSNQPQHF.

The chain is built from TRBV7-9 and TRBJ1-6; 8 nucleotides agree with TRBD1. There are 15 residues in the CDR3. V shed 1 base and J 9 bases; nucleotides not matched to a gene: 5. Germline V CDR1 and CDR2: SEHNR, FQNEAQ (reference sequence). As DNA, the CDR3 is TGTGCCAGCAGCTTAGATGGGACAGGCTCTTCACCCCTCCACTTT. Translating it yields CASSLDGTGSSPLHF.

The rearrangement joins TRBV9 to TRBJ2-7; 11 bases fit TRBD2. V shed 4 bases and J 4 bases; nucleotides not matched to a gene: 10. Germline V CDR1 and CDR2: SGDLS, YYNGEE. This CDR3 comprises 16 residues. The CDR3 here is CASSFNSGTSGYEQYF. The CDR3 DNA follows: TGTGCCAGCAGCTTCAACTCCGGGACTAGCGGTTACGAGCAGTACTTC.

V usage is TRBV19 and J usage is TRBJ1-1; D gene ambiguous. Germline V gene lookup returns CDR1 LNHDA and CDR2 SQIVND (reference sequence). Trimming pared 4 bases from V and 1 base from J, leaving 10 bases between. This CDR3 region has 14 residues. The CDR3 nucleotides read TGTGCCAGTAGTACTCAGGACTGGAACACTGAAGCTTTCTTT. Translated: CASSTQDWNTEAFF.

The count of this clone is one. The chain recombines TRBV3-1 (or the pseudogene TRBV3-2) with TRBJ2-5, with 13 positions matching TRBD2. CDR1 and CDR2 from the germline V gene are LGHDT and YNNKEL (reference sequence). The CDR3 contains 17 residues. V dropped 4 bases and J dropped 0; count of bases not matched to a gene: 5. CDR3 region: CASSPGLAGLYQETQYF. In DNA form, the CDR3 reads TGTGCCAGCAGCCCGGGACTAGCGGGGTTGTACCAAGAGACCCAGTACTTC.

V gene TRBV3-1 (or the pseudogene TRBV3-2) combines with J gene TRBJ1-4; D gene uncertain. The CDR3 length is 14 residues. Germline CDR1 reads LGHDT; CDR2 reads YNNKEL (reference sequence). Between the trimmed V and J ends, which lost 3 bases and 8 bases, there was a span of 13 bases. As DNA, the CDR3 is TGTGCCAGCAGCCAGTGGTGGTCAGTCGAAAAACTGTTTTTT. Its translation is CASSQWWSVEKLFF.

V is TRBV11-1 and J is TRBJ2-7; 7 nucleotides agree with TRBD2. CDR1 is SGHAT and CDR2 is FQDESV in the germline V gene (reference sequence). Trimming cost V 3 bases and J 6 bases; bases outside gene matches: 2. This CDR3 has 12 residues. DNA for the CDR3: TGTGCCAGCAGCTTTCGGGGGGTCGAGCAGTACTTC. It translates to CASSFRGVEQYF.

V gene TRBV7-9 combines with J gene TRBJ2-7, with a tentative D call TRBD2 (6 bases). V lost 1 base to trimming and J lost 2 bases, with 9 bases between them. Germline CDR1 is SEHNR and CDR2 is FQNEAQ (reference sequence). This CDR3 is 14 amino acids long. CDR3 region: CASSLEEGAYEQYF. The CDR3, as DNA: TGTGCCAGCAGCTTAGAGGAGGGAGCCTACGAGCAGTACTTC.

This chain uses TRBV6-4 with TRBJ2-3, with D tentatively TRBD1 (6 bases). CDR1 is MRHNA and CDR2 is SNTAGT in the germline V gene. With 6 bases removed from V and 1 base from J, the gap between germline ends came to 14 bases. The CDR3 runs 15 residues. The CDR3 DNA sequence: TGTGCCAGCAGCAAGGACAGCCTGGGCACAGATACGCAGTATTTT. It encodes CASSKDSLGTDTQYF.

The rearrangement links TRBV28 to TRBJ2-3, with 14 bases fitting TRBD2. In germline, CDR1 is MDHEN, CDR2 SYDVKM. This CDR3 contains 16 residues. J gave up 1 base and V 6 bases, and 3 bases lay outside the gene matches. This CDR3 reads CASSPGLAGGTDTQYF. Written as DNA, the CDR3 is TGTGCCAGCAGCCCGGGACTAGCGGGAGGCACAGATACGCAGTATTTT.

The chain uses TRBV28 and TRBJ1-2; D might be TRBD1 (6 bases). With 3 bases removed from V and 1 base from J, the gap between germline ends came to 12 bases. Per the germline V gene, CDR1 is MDHEN and CDR2 is SYDVKM. The CDR3 consists of 15 residues. In nucleotides, the CDR3 is TGTGCCAGCAGTTTTGGTGGGGGCCTTAACTATGGCTACACCTTC. This translates into CASSFGGGLNYGYTF.

The rearrangement uses TRBV20-1 and TRBJ2-1; 9 bases are shared with TRBD2. CDR1 is DFQATT, CDR2 SNEGSKA, per germline (reference sequence). The CDR3 covers 15 residues. The ends lost 3 bases at V and 4 bases at J; junction bases unmatched: 7. The CDR3 spells CSASAGLAGYNEQFF. The CDR3 coding sequence is TGCAGTGCTAGTGCGGGGCTAGCGGGATACAATGAGCAGTTCTTC.

The V gene is TRBV29-1, the J gene TRBJ1-1; TRBD1 agrees at 7 bases. Trimming took 6 bases from V and 0 from J; bases not matched to a gene: 7. CDR1 SQVTM and CDR2 ANQGSEA come from the germline V gene. The CDR3 runs to 14 residues. DNA of the CDR3: TGCAGCGTCCGGGACAGAACTATGAACACTGAAGCTTTCTTT. The encoded protein is CSVRDRTMNTEAFF.

Remarks on this clone: Distinct nucleotide sequences in the sample also encode this CDR3. The chain is built from TRBV9 and TRBJ2-2; D perhaps matches TRBD1 (6 bases). The CDR3 length is 15 residues. Trimming shortened V by 0 bases and J by 1 base, and 7 bases separated the two germline ends. Germline V gene sequence: CDR1 SGDLS, CDR2 YYNGEE. The CDR3 loop is CASSVGTVNTGELFF. The CDR3 nucleotides are TGTGCCAGCAGCGTAGGGACAGTGAACACCGGGGAGCTGTTTTTT.

This chain joins TRBV10-3 and TRBJ2-7, with TRBD2 identical over 16 bases. Germline V gene sequence: CDR1 ENHRY, CDR2 SYGVKD. The CDR3 sequence is 18 residues long. V lost 2 bases to trimming and J lost 7 bases; unmatched junction nucleotides: 11. CDR3 sequence reads: CAISEPGLAGGVLEEQYF. In DNA form, the CDR3 reads TGTGCCATCAGTGAGCCGGGACTAGCGGGAGGGGTACTTGAGGAGCAGTACTTC.

The chain employs TRBV28 and TRBJ1-3; the match to TRBD1 covers 9 bases. V was clipped by 7 bases and J by 2 bases; unmatched bases: 3. Germline loops: CDR1 MDHEN, CDR2 SYDVKM. The CDR3 contains 14 residues. CDR3 coding DNA: TGTGCCAGCACCTGGACAGGGGCTGGAAACACCATATATTTT. Protein product: CASTWTGAGNTIYF.

V and J are TRBV6-5 and TRBJ1-5; 11 bases agree with TRBD1. The CDR3 is 14 amino acids. Trimming took 8 bases from V and 6 from J; bases not matched to a gene: 6. The germline CDR1 and CDR2 sequences are MNHEY and SVGAGI. The CDR3 sequence is CASRGTGGIQPQHF. CDR3 DNA sequence: TGTGCCAGCCGAGGGACAGGGGGTATTCAGCCCCAGCATTTT.

The genes are TRBV10-3 and TRBJ2-1; 9 bases are a match to TRBD2. With V trimmed by 6 bases and J by 9 bases, 9 bases remained unmatched. The germline V gene has CDR1 ENHRY and CDR2 SYGVKD. The CDR3 runs 14 residues. The CDR3 region is CAIRGGLAGFEQFF. CDR3 DNA sequence: TGTGCCATCAGGGGGGGGCTAGCGGGGTTTGAGCAGTTCTTC.

The V and J genes are TRBV4-2 and TRBJ1-6, with D uncertain. Trimming left V 1 base short and J 10 bases short, with 17 bases between. Germline CDR1 LGHNA, CDR2 YNFKEQ. The CDR3 consists of 16 residues. The CDR3 region has the DNA TGTGCCAGCAGCCAAGGTCCGGTTGCGAGGGAATCACCCCTCCACTTT. Encoded protein: CASSQGPVARESPLHF.

CDR3 loop: CASSLWGPPTDTQYF. The CDR3 bases are TGTGCCAGCAGTTTATGGGGGCCCCCCACAGATACGCAGTATTTT. J is TRBJ2-3 and V is TRBV27; D possibly corresponds to TRBD1 (6 bases). The CDR3 covers 15 residues. The V gene lost 1 base and the J gene lost 2 bases, with 10 bases spanning the gap. The germline V gene encodes CDR1 MNHEY and CDR2 SMNVEV (reference sequence).

CDR3 in amino acids: CASKGQGAMNTEAFF. The CDR3, as DNA: TGTGCCAGCAAAGGACAGGGGGCGATGAACACTGAAGCTTTCTTT. V gene TRBV27 combines with J gene TRBJ1-1, with TRBD1 matching 11 bases. This CDR3 region has 15 residues. Trimming cost V 7 bases and J 0 bases; bases outside gene matches: 4. Germline V gene data show CDR1 as MNHEY and CDR2 as SMNVEV (reference sequence).

The chain has TRBV29-1 and TRBJ1-1; 7 bases are a match to TRBD1. Germline loops: CDR1 SQVTM, CDR2 ANQGSEA. There are 14 residues in the CDR3. Losses at the gene ends were 7 bases for V and 0 bases for J; bases not matched to a gene: 8. The CDR3 is CSAWQGELNTEAFF. In nucleotides, the CDR3 is TGCAGCGCTTGGCAGGGGGAACTGAACACTGAAGCTTTCTTT.